This T cell receptor (beta chain) is drawn from a study of blood T cell repertoires in COVID-19. Study-wide background: PBMCs, B-cell-depleted T cells, or T cells were the source of the cDNA or gDNA that made up the material.

Assay used: immunoSEQ multiplex PCR; TCRdb lists only in-frame clones, some missing. Here the sample spans about 240,000 clones, approximately 83% being singletons. V was pared by 0 bases and J by 5 bases, with 11 bases of the junction left unmatched. Per the germline V gene, CDR1 is SGHKS and CDR2 is YYEKEE (reference sequence). The CDR3 sequence is 16 residues long. The receptor was isolated from a woman aged 80 or over with acute or convalescent COVID-19. The rearrangement links TRBV5-5 to TRBJ2-7; 7 bases line up with TRBD1. The source material was peripheral blood. The CDR3 loop reads CASSLEGVAGGNEQYF. In nucleotides, the CDR3 is TGTGCCAGCAGCTTGGAAGGGGTCGCAGGGGGAAACGAGCAGTACTTC.